This T cell receptor (beta chain) emerged from a study of tumor-infiltrating lymphocytes in primary liver carcinoma. TCR beta cDNA was reverse-transcribed from approximately 0.45 ug of total RNA. The reaction used a constant-region primer and ProtoScript II reverse transcriptase. Employing slightly modified ARM-PCR, three nested multiplex PCR rounds were run, and these gave rise to the TCR beta libraries. Each CDR3 protein is one row after TCRdb ran MiXCR on the multiplex PCR reads. The data show some 190,000 distinct CDR3 sequences, with over 80% seen just once and roughly 20% held by the top ten. For each extraction, RNA and DNA were obtained together from about 19-30 mg of unsorted bulk tissue. The sample comprised tumor tissue from primary liver carcinoma. This clonotype originated in a middle-aged man with primary liver carcinoma and hepatitis B virus infection.

The CDR3: CSVVFVYRDRGSNTEAFF. CDR3 DNA: TGCAGCGTTGTTTTTGTGTACCGGGACAGGGGAAGTAACACTGAAGCTTTCTTT. The V and J genes are TRBV29-1 and TRBJ1-1; 10 bases align to TRBD1. The CDR3 covers 18 residues. The germline V gene has CDR1 SQVTM and CDR2 ANQGSEA. V lost 4 bases, J lost 2 bases, and 16 bases stayed unmatched.